The 26 T cell receptor beta chains in this list originate from one sample, sequenced in a study of preoperative IRX-2 immunotherapy in early breast cancer. TCRdb's copy holds only in-frame clones and misses some; the assay was immunoSEQ multiplex PCR. Of around 25,000 clones detected, 70% to 90% appear once; the ten largest clones hold roughly 30%. Documented treatment: preoperative locoregional IRX-2 cytokine immunotherapy. This sample comprised tumor tissue, obtained after IRX-2 immunotherapy. Every receptor here comes from a human donor with breast cancer.

The chain carries TRBV4-2 and TRBJ2-5, with TRBD2 matching over 10 bases. The germline gives CDR1 LGHNA, CDR2 YNFKEQ. The CDR3 is made up of 16 amino acids. Trimming cost V 0 bases and J 4 bases; bases outside gene matches: 5. The CDR3: CASSQDPAGGGETQYF. CDR3 in DNA: TGTGCCAGCAGCCAAGATCCAGCGGGGGGGGGAGAGACCCAGTACTTC.

On this clone itself: The junction differs from germline at one of its ends, possibly a read error. The rearrangement links TRBV7-2 to TRBJ1-3; D perhaps matches TRBD1 (6 bases). Germline CDR1 and CDR2: SGHTA and FQGNSA. There are 14 residues in the CDR3. In nucleotides, the CDR3 is TGTGCCAGCAGCACAGACACAGTAAAGGGGGACGAGGATTTT. Amino acids: CASSTDTVKGDEDF.

This CDR3 is CASSSITSNTEAFF. Here the CDR3 DNA reads TGCGCCAGCAGCTCAATAACATCGAACACTGAAGCTTTCTTT. The J gene is TRBJ1-1, the V gene TRBV5-1; D not certain. The V end lost 3 bases, the J end lost 1 base, and 10 bases lay between the germline ends. This CDR3 has 14 amino acids. CDR1 SGHRS and CDR2 YFSETQ come from the germline V gene. Drawing the rest from reference TRBV5-1 and TRBJ1-1, the complete variable domain is KAGVTQTPRYLIKTRGQQVTLSCSPISGHRSVSWYQQTPGQGLQFLFEYFSETQRNKGNFPGRFSGRQFSNSRSEMNVSTLELGDSALYLCASSSITSNTEAFFGQGTRLTVV.

The rearrangement links TRBV6-5 to TRBJ1-2; D is uncertain. This CDR3 has 14 amino acids. Trimming pared 5 bases from V and 8 bases from J, leaving 18 bases between. The germline gives CDR1 MNHEY, CDR2 SVGAGI. The CDR3 bases are TGTGCCAGCAGTCCCGGACCAACCGGGTTAGGCTACACCTTC. This gives the protein CASSPGPTGLGYTF.

This chain joins TRBV11-2 and TRBJ2-7, with 9 bases fitting TRBD1. The CDR3 spans 15 residues. The V gene end was trimmed by 2 bases and the J gene end by 0 bases; junction bases not matched to a gene: 2. Germline V gene lookup returns CDR1 SGHAT and CDR2 FQNNGV. The CDR3 protein is CASSLRQGDSYEQYV. In DNA form, the CDR3 reads TGTGCCAGCAGCTTACGACAGGGGGACTCCTACGAGCAGTACGTC.

This rearrangement joins TRBV6-5 to TRBJ2-1; D is possibly TRBD2 (5 bases). The CDR3 has 16 residues. V dropped 2 bases and J dropped 0 bases, with 11 bases sitting between them. Germline CDR1 reads MNHEY; CDR2 reads SVGAGI. CDR3 bases: TGTGCCAGCAGTTACGGGGTAGCGAGCTCCTACAATGAGCAGTTCTTC. Its translation is CASSYGVASSYNEQFF.

V is TRBV5-5 and J is TRBJ1-2; 10 bases match TRBD1. Germline V gene sequence: CDR1 SGHKS, CDR2 YYEKEE (reference sequence). The CDR3 is 16 amino acids. With V trimmed by 0 bases and J by 8 bases, 10 bases remained unmatched. The CDR3, as DNA: TGTGCCAGCAGCTTGGTTGACAGGGGGCCGGTGAGAGGCTACACCTTC. Translating gives CASSLVDRGPVRGYTF.

The chain combines TRBV7-9 with TRBJ1-5, with D possibly TRBD1 on 5 matching bases. The CDR3 is made up of 19 amino acids. Deletions cut 0 bases from V and 4 bases from J, with 22 bases between. Per germline, CDR1 SEHNR and CDR2 FQNEAQ (reference sequence). The CDR3 here is CASSLALGGESIPNQPQHF. The CDR3 region has the DNA TGTGCCAGCAGCTTAGCGCTTGGGGGAGAATCAATACCTAATCAGCCCCAGCATTTT.

The gene calls are TRBV6-5 and TRBJ2-3; D may be TRBD2 (6 bases). Germline lookup yields CDR1 MNHEY and CDR2 SVGAGI. This CDR3 region has 12 residues. V lost 4 bases, J lost 8 bases, and 10 bases lay in between. The CDR3 here is CASSSAGGTQYF. For the CDR3, the DNA is TGTGCCAGCAGTTCCGCCGGGGGTACGCAGTATTTT.

The gene calls are TRBV28 and TRBJ1-2; D possibly corresponds to TRBD1 (5 bases). With 7 bases removed from V and 4 bases from J, the gap between germline ends came to 16 bases. Per germline, CDR1 MDHEN and CDR2 SYDVKM. The CDR3 length is 14 residues. The DNA of the CDR3 is TGTGCCAGCATCCCCCCGGGGGGGAGCTATGGCTACACCTTC. As protein: CASIPPGGSYGYTF.

The sample holds one count of this clone. J is TRBJ2-1 and V is TRBV5-1; 8 bases fit TRBD1. This CDR3 has 16 amino acids. Germline V lookup: CDR1 SGHRS, CDR2 YFSETQ. Germline trimming cut 1 base from V and 7 bases from J; bases unmatched to any gene: 10. CDR3 amino acids: CASSLKSSGGGNEQFF. CDR3 sequence (DNA): TGCGCCAGCAGCTTGAAATCGTCAGGGGGCGGAAATGAGCAGTTCTTC.

The chain is built from TRBV5-4 and TRBJ1-2; D possibly corresponds to TRBD1 (6 bases). CDR1 SGHNT and CDR2 YYREEE come from the germline V gene (reference sequence). Between the trimmed V and J ends, which lost 3 bases and 8 bases, there was a span of 14 bases. The CDR3 length is 13 residues. In DNA, the CDR3 is TGTGCCAGCAGCTCCCAGGGGATAGAAGGCTACACCTTC. Translating gives CASSSQGIEGYTF.

CDR3 amino acids: CASSLQSPHEQYF. In nucleotides, the CDR3 is TGTGCCAGCAGCCTGCAAAGCCCCCACGAGCAGTACTTC. The chain couples TRBV28 to TRBJ2-7; no definite D call. The V end lost 6 bases, the J end lost 5 bases, and 14 bases lay between the germline ends. This CDR3 region has 13 residues. Germline CDR1 and CDR2: MDHEN and SYDVKM. The whole variable domain, remainder taken from reference TRBV28 and TRBJ2-7, is DVKVTQSSRYLVKRTGEKVFLECVQDMDHENMFWYRQDPGLGLRLIYFSYDVKMKEKGDIPEGYSVSREKKERFSLILESASTNQTSMYLCASSLQSPHEQYFGPGTRLTVT.

The chain employs TRBV11-1 and TRBJ2-1; D perhaps matches TRBD1 (5 bases). Trimming stripped 2 bases from V and 1 base from J, with 12 bases between. Germline V gene lookup returns CDR1 SGHAT and CDR2 FQDESV (reference sequence). This CDR3 has 16 amino acids. This CDR3 is CASSLRSSGSYNEQFF. The DNA for the CDR3 is TGTGCCAGCAGCTTACGGTCATCAGGGTCCTACAATGAGCAGTTCTTC.

The chain recombines TRBV2 with TRBJ2-1, with D perhaps being TRBD1 or TRBD2 (6 bases each). The CDR3 consists of 13 residues. Germline assignment: CDR1 SNHLY and CDR2 FYNNEI. V shed 5 bases and J shed 8 bases, with 13 bases lying between them. The CDR3 DNA reads as TGTGCCAGCAGTAAGGGGGAGGCCGATGAGCAGTTCTTC. Translated: CASSKGEADEQFF.

The chain has TRBV29-1 and TRBJ2-1; D is perhaps TRBD1 or TRBD2 (5 bases each). The V end lost 8 bases, the J end lost 5 bases, and 25 bases lay between the germline ends. There are 16 residues in the CDR3. CDR1 and CDR2 (germline): SQVTM, ANQGSEA. The CDR3 sequence: CSLGTRGRPPNNEQFF. In nucleotides, the CDR3 is TGCAGCCTGGGGACGCGAGGAAGGCCACCTAACAATGAGCAGTTCTTC.

The genes are TRBV5-1 and TRBJ2-7; TRBD1 or TRBD2 may be the D gene (5 bases each). CDR3 length: 14 amino acids. The V end was cut by 4 bases, the J end by 0 bases, with 11 bases between. Per the germline V gene, CDR1 is SGHRS and CDR2 is YFSETQ. Here the CDR3 reads CASSPGQNSYEQYF. The CDR3 region has the DNA TGCGCCAGCAGCCCGGGGCAGAACTCCTACGAGCAGTACTTC.

The chain carries TRBV6-1 and TRBJ1-4; D not resolved. Trimming stripped 2 bases from V and 6 bases from J, with 13 bases between. Germline V gene sequence: CDR1 MNHNS, CDR2 SASEGT. There are 15 residues in the CDR3. CDR3 amino acids: CASSETPLGDEKLFF. The DNA of the CDR3 is TGTGCCAGCAGTGAAACGCCCCTAGGTGATGAAAAACTGTTTTTT.

The chain couples TRBV7-3 to TRBJ2-1; the match to TRBD2 covers 12 bases. CDR1 and CDR2 from the germline V gene are SGHTA and FQGTGA. The CDR3 contains 15 residues. V was pared by 2 bases and J by 5 bases, with 1 base of the junction left unmatched. CDR3 DNA: TGTGCCAGCAGCTTACCTAGCGGGGGGGACAATGAGCAGTTCTTC. Amino acids: CASSLPSGGDNEQFF.

The V call is TRBV13, the J call TRBJ2-7, with 10 bases identical to TRBD1. V shed 5 bases, J shed 1 base, and the junction held 11 bases outside the gene matches. Germline CDR1 is PRHDT and CDR2 is FYEKMQ (reference sequence). The CDR3 totals 17 residues. CDR3 amino acids: CASSTRRQGARSYEQYF. Here the CDR3 DNA reads TGTGCCAGCAGCACCCGCCGACAGGGGGCGAGGTCCTACGAGCAGTACTTC.

The CDR3 here is CASSLTIDRVGEQYF. The CDR3 DNA reads TGCGCCAGCAGCTTGACCATTGACAGGGTAGGCGAGCAGTACTTC. This rearrangement joins TRBV5-1 to TRBJ2-7, with TRBD1 matching over 7 bases. The ends lost 1 base at V and 6 bases at J; junction bases unmatched: 10. This CDR3 spans 15 amino acids. Germline loops: CDR1 SGHRS, CDR2 YFSETQ.

The gene calls are TRBV6-1 and TRBJ2-7; D call uncertain. The CDR3 length is 12 residues. Per the germline V gene, CDR1 is MNHNS and CDR2 is SASEGT. V lost 6 bases and J lost 4, with 10 bases in between. The CDR3 DNA sequence: TGTGCCAGCAGCCAGGAGCAATACGAGCAGTACGTC. This encodes CASSQEQYEQYV.

The V gene is TRBV7-6, the J gene TRBJ2-6; no reliable D call. Germline values: CDR1 SGHVS, CDR2 FNYEAQ. Trimming took 0 bases from V and 2 from J, leaving 5 bases between them. This CDR3 has 15 amino acids. The CDR3 coding sequence is TGTGCCAGCAGCTTAGCAGGGACTGGGGCCAACGTCCTGACTTTC. Its protein product is CASSLAGTGANVLTF.

The V gene is TRBV10-1, the J gene TRBJ2-4; maybe TRBD1 (5 bases). In germline, CDR1 is WNHNN, CDR2 SYGVQD (reference sequence). The CDR3 runs to 14 residues. Trimming stripped 5 bases from V and 1 base from J, with 9 bases between. This CDR3 is CASSSAGAKNIQYF. CDR3 DNA: TGCGCCAGCAGTTCGGCAGGGGCCAAAAACATTCAGTACTTC.

The chain recombines TRBV5-6 with TRBJ1-4; the D gene is possibly TRBD1 (5 bases). Germline assignment: CDR1 SGHDT and CDR2 YYEEEE. The ends were cut back, 4 bases at V and 0 bases at J, with 13 bases in the middle. This CDR3 comprises 16 residues. The CDR3 sequence is CASSLGPIATNEKLFF. CDR3 in DNA: TGTGCCAGCAGCCTGGGACCTATTGCAACTAATGAAAAACTGTTTTTT.

This sequence joins TRBV11-3 and TRBJ1-1; D is ambiguous. Trimming cost V 4 bases and J 7 bases, with 10 bases left between them. Germline CDR1 reads SGHNT; CDR2 reads YENEEA. The CDR3 is 12 residues long. This CDR3 is CASSSGRGEAFF. In DNA, the CDR3 is TGTGCCAGCAGCTCAGGACGCGGTGAAGCTTTCTTT.